This T cell receptor beta chain comes out of a study of blood T cell repertoires in COVID-19. For the study at large: The samples span acute and convalescent COVID-19 from the United States, Italy and Spain.

Per germline, CDR1 SEHNR and CDR2 FQNEAQ (reference sequence). This CDR3 has 14 amino acids. Trimming at V came to 3 bases and at J to 7 bases, leaving 4 bases not matched to a gene. Measured with immunoSEQ multiplex PCR; TCRdb has only the in-frame clones, and not every one. The data contain some 200,000 clones, about 86% of them singletons. Material: peripheral blood. The sequence came from a woman in her 70s with acute or convalescent COVID-19. The chain links TRBV7-9 to TRBJ2-1, with 9 bases fitting TRBD1. The CDR3 region has the DNA TGTGCCAGCAGCTTGGGGACAGGGCGGAATGAGCAGTTCTTC. Amino acids: CASSLGTGRNEQFF. The whole variable domain, filled in from reference TRBV7-9 and TRBJ2-1, reads DTGVSQNPRHKITKRGQNVTFRCDPISEHNRLYWYRQTLGQGPEFLTYFQNEAQLEKSRLLSDRFSAERPKGSFSTLEIQRTEQGDSAMYLCASSLGTGRNEQFFGPGTRLTVL.